The source of this T cell receptor beta chain is a study of blood T cell repertoires in COVID-19. Study in general: The United States, Italy and Spain were the sources of the acute and convalescent COVID-19 samples.

This clone was seen just once. Produced via immunoSEQ multiplex PCR; TCRdb's table is partial and in-frame only. The sample lists roughly 220,000 clones, roughly 84% seen once, with approximately 6.6% in the top ten. The germline V gene encodes CDR1 DFQATT and CDR2 SNEGSKA (reference sequence). This CDR3 is built from 11 residues. Assignment of participants to cohorts was predicated upon participant-reported clinical history. Two negative PCRs, clearance, or symptom resolution had been documented for recovered Cohort 3 donors. This sequence was found in a woman aged 40 to 49 who had recovered from COVID-19. Sequencing was done on a sample of PBMCs or T cells enriched from blood (not recorded which). The chain recombines TRBV20-1 with TRBJ2-3; tentatively, D is TRBD1 (5 bases). CDR3 nucleotide sequence: TGCAAGCTCAGGGTCGCAGATACGCAGTATTTT. This gives the protein CKLRVADTQYF.